This T cell receptor beta chain was recovered during a study of OX40 agonist ivuxolimab in advanced cancers. For the study in its entirety: Ivuxolimab was an agonistic, fully human IgG2 monoclonal antibody directed against OX40 (CD134), a costimulatory receptor. Intravenous ivuxolimab was administered to patients every 2 weeks at six dose levels: 0.01, 0.1, 0.3, 1.5, 3 and 10 mg/kg. Of the 50 to 55 patients in dose escalation, 19 had hepatocellular carcinoma, about 15 had melanoma, 9 had renal cell carcinoma and 9 had head and neck cancer. In the dose-escalation cohort, around four fifths of patients were male, and the mean age was 60 years with a range of about 20 to 80. Patients were allowed to have had prior anti-PD-1, anti-PD-L1 or anti-CTLA-4 therapy, and 30% to 40% of the dose-escalation patients had previously received checkpoint inhibitors. Partial responses occurred in three dose-escalation patients, of whom one had hepatocellular carcinoma and two had cutaneous melanoma. The purpose of peripheral TCRbeta sequencing was to test whether ivuxolimab changed TCR sequence diversity and led to clonal T-cell expansion. The paper covers the monotherapy dose-escalation part of the phase I ivuxolimab trial, which included N of about 50 patients. Findings and caveats that apply to the study as a whole: After ivuxolimab, CD8+ T cells had more expanded clones than CD4+ T cells on average. In the 0.1-3.0 mg/kg groups, partial responders were among the patients with the lowest normalized peripheral clonal expansion, particularly in CD8+ T cells. Low levels of normalized T-cell clonal expansion were also seen in some nonresponding patients. Antigen specificity was not determined for the clonally expanded peripheral T cells. At doses from 0.1 to 3.0 mg/kg, clonal expansion was seen in both CD4+ and CD8+ blood T cells between baseline and week 6.

The trial excluded patients who had a history of autoimmune disease or were on systemic immunosuppression. Peripheral blood for TCR sequencing was drawn from every dose cohort at baseline, at cycle 4 day 1 and at cycle 7 day 1. Samples came from an open-label, multicenter, first-in-human phase I dose-escalation trial of ivuxolimab. Adults with locally advanced or metastatic head and neck squamous cell, hepatocellular, melanoma or renal cell carcinoma were enrolled in the trial. Before TCR sequencing, CD4+ and CD8+ T cells were separately sorted from peripheral blood. Regarding this clone: Its antigen remains unidentified. There are no base qualities to consult, and no much larger clone falls within one base.

Genomic DNA was extracted from sorted cells for sequencing of the TCRbeta CDR3 region. The immunoSEQ Assay was used to sequence the TCRbeta CDR3 regions. The clones in this table, taken by TCRdb from immuneACCESS, are in-frame only. Not every clone is retained; where verified, under half of the shortfall comes from an unresolved V gene, and the cause of the rest is unknown. The sample table contains approximately 91,000 clones; only one count was recorded for roughly 87% of them. The top ten clones comprise 0.5% of the sample. Looking up the germline V gene (reference sequence) yields CDR1 SEHNR and CDR2 FQNEAQ. The CDR3 starts with the cysteine, ends with the phenylalanine, and has 13 residues. The read is trimmed to its CDR3 DNA, 39 bases read in frame from base 1. The germline ends are 15 bases apart after V is trimmed by 10 bases and J by 6 bases.

This specimen was CD4+ or CD8+ T cells sorted from blood, taken in a trial of the OX40 agonist ivuxolimab. The chain is assembled from TRBV7-9 and TRBJ2-2; the D segment cannot be called with confidence. This receptor was taken from an adult with an advanced solid tumor such as melanoma, head and neck, liver or kidney cancer. This receptor carries the CDR3 CAILLGEAGELFF. In nucleotides, the sequence is TGTGCCATCCTCCTCGGTGAGGCCGGGGAGCTGTTTTTT.